A single sample is the source of the 27 T cell receptor beta chains below, sequenced in a study of cytotoxic CD8 clonotypes in ibrutinib-treated CLL. The protocol was immunoSEQ multiplex PCR, while the TCRdb copy is restricted to in-frame clones and leaves out a portion. This sample has around 310,000 clones; approximately 80% occur once, and the top ten carry roughly 6.3%. The specimen comprised PBMCs, sampled before ibrutinib treatment. The receptors were gathered from a human donor with chronic lymphocytic leukemia.

The gene calls are TRBV6-1 and TRBJ1-5; a possible D gene is TRBD1 (5 bases). V shed 5 bases and J shed 1 base, with 9 bases lying between them. The CDR3 loop spans 14 amino acids. From germline, CDR1 is MNHNS and CDR2 SASEGT. The CDR3 region has the DNA TGTGCCAGCAGTAGGAACAGGAGCAATCAGCCCCAGCATTTT. Protein product: CASSRNRSNQPQHF.

The chain has TRBV28 and TRBJ2-7; unclear D gene. Trimming cost V 3 bases and J 4 bases, with 10 bases left between them. The germline gives CDR1 MDHEN, CDR2 SYDVKM. This CDR3 spans 13 amino acids. The CDR3 is CASSFLEKYEQYF. DNA of the CDR3: TGTGCCAGCAGTTTTCTAGAAAAGTACGAGCAGTACTTC.

This rearrangement joins TRBV5-1 to TRBJ1-1; D perhaps matches TRBD1 (6 bases). The ends were cut back, 0 bases at V and 1 base at J, with 16 bases in the middle. CDR1 is SGHRS and CDR2 is YFSETQ in the germline V gene. The CDR3 covers 17 residues. In DNA form, the CDR3 reads TGCGCCAGCAGCTTGGCCCCGAGGGGGATTGAGAACACTGAAGCTTTCTTT. This codes for CASSLAPRGIENTEAFF.

This clone was counted between two and nine times. V gene TRBV6-5 combines with J gene TRBJ2-1; D remains ambiguous. Between the trimmed V and J ends, which lost 4 bases and 0 bases, there was a span of 10 bases. CDR3 length: 15 amino acids. Germline CDR1 reads MNHEY; CDR2 reads SVGAGI. The CDR3 region has the DNA TGTGCCAGCAGTTTCGGACCTACCTCCTACAATGAGCAGTTCTTC. This codes for CASSFGPTSYNEQFF.

This clone came up once. The V call is TRBV11-3, the J call TRBJ2-1; 7 nucleotides line up with TRBD2. This CDR3 has 14 amino acids. The trim removed 3 bases at V and 6 bases at J, leaving 5 bases unmatched. Per the germline V gene, CDR1 is SGHNT and CDR2 is YENEEA. This CDR3 reads CASSFSRESNEQFF. CDR3 sequence (DNA): TGTGCCAGCAGCTTCTCGCGGGAGTCCAATGAGCAGTTCTTC.

The CDR3 sequence is CASSEGTSGITGELFF. Written as DNA, the CDR3 is TGCGCCAGCAGCGAAGGGACTAGCGGCATCACCGGGGAGCTGTTTTTT. V usage is TRBV5-1 and J usage is TRBJ2-2; 11 bases are a match to TRBD2. J was trimmed by 4 bases and V by 4 bases; bases with no gene match: 6. CDR3 length equals 16 residues. Looked up from germline, CDR1 is SGHRS and CDR2 is YFSETQ.

This chain connects TRBV5-5 to TRBJ2-7, with 8 positions matching TRBD1. Germline-derived CDR1 and CDR2 are SGHKS and YYEKEE (reference sequence). V was pared by 4 bases and J by 2 bases, with 2 bases of the junction left unmatched. The CDR3 has 13 amino acids. The CDR3 protein is CASSVRGPYEQYF. DNA for the CDR3: TGTGCCAGCAGCGTCAGGGGGCCCTACGAGCAGTACTTC.

As DNA, the CDR3 is TGTGCCAGCTCACCATCCGGTGACGCCTCCTACGAGCAGTACTTC. Translation gives CASSPSGDASYEQYF. This chain uses TRBV18 with TRBJ2-7, with unresolved D. The V end lost 2 bases, the J end lost 0 bases, and 11 bases lay between the germline ends. The CDR3 runs to 15 residues. Germline V gene sequence: CDR1 KGHSH, CDR2 LQKENI.

The rearrangement uses TRBV27 and TRBJ2-2, with 8 bases that match TRBD2. The CDR3 spans 16 residues. Germline CDR1 and CDR2: MNHEY and SMNVEV (reference sequence). V shed 5 bases, J shed 7 bases, and the junction held 12 bases outside the gene matches. This CDR3 reads CASSKDGAGANGELFF. In nucleotides, the CDR3 is TGTGCCAGCAGTAAGGATGGAGCGGGAGCGAACGGGGAGCTGTTTTTT.

This clone appeared a single time. The V gene is TRBV10-3, the J gene TRBJ1-2; 9 nucleotides agree with TRBD1. Germline-derived CDR1 and CDR2 are ENHRY and SYGVKD. The trim removed 2 bases at V and 6 bases at J, leaving 1 base unmatched. The CDR3 spans 13 residues. Here the CDR3 reads CAISETGGHGYTF. CDR3 DNA: TGTGCCATCAGTGAGACAGGGGGCCATGGCTACACCTTC.

This clone was seen once. This chain links TRBV25-1 with TRBJ2-1; D gene unclear. The CDR3 runs to 13 residues. Per the germline V gene, CDR1 is MGHDK and CDR2 is SYGVNS. Trimming cost V 6 bases and J 9 bases, with 15 bases left between them. CDR3 sequence reads: CASSPRSRGEQFF. CDR3 in DNA: TGTGCCAGCAGCCCTAGAAGCCGCGGTGAGCAGTTCTTC.

The V call is TRBV9, the J call TRBJ2-2; tentatively, D is TRBD1 or TRBD2 (6 bases each). The CDR3 has 15 residues. V was cut by 4 bases and J by 5 bases, with 15 bases left in between. Germline CDR1 is SGDLS and CDR2 is YYNGEE. CDR3 residues: CASSLGGHPTGELFF. CDR3 coding DNA: TGTGCCAGCAGCTTAGGGGGGCACCCTACCGGGGAGCTGTTTTTT.

The V call is TRBV2, the J call TRBJ2-1; 11 bases fit TRBD2. Germline V gives CDR1 SNHLY, CDR2 FYNNEI. This CDR3 spans 15 amino acids. Unmatched junction bases numbered 11, after V lost 7 bases and J lost 9 bases. The chain's CDR3 is CASTKLAGANFEQFF. The CDR3 bases are TGTGCCAGCACCAAACTAGCGGGAGCAAATTTTGAGCAGTTCTTC.

This chain uses TRBV11-2 with TRBJ2-7, with a weak D call TRBD1 (5 bases). Looked up from germline, CDR1 is SGHAT and CDR2 is FQNNGV. CDR3 size: 17 residues. Trimming pared 4 bases from V and 0 bases from J, leaving 19 bases between. DNA for the CDR3: TGTGCCAGCAGCTCAATAAACCAGGGAAAGAGCTCCTACGAGCAGTACTTC. It translates to CASSSINQGKSSYEQYF.

The chain links TRBV6-1 to TRBJ2-3, with 8 bases identical to TRBD2. J lost 2 bases, V lost 4 bases, and 5 bases had no gene match. The V gene's germline CDR1 is MNHNS and CDR2 SASEGT. This CDR3 contains 15 residues. CDR3 amino acids: CASSGLAYPTDTQYF. CDR3 DNA: TGTGCCAGCAGTGGACTAGCGTACCCCACAGATACGCAGTATTTT.

This rearrangement joins TRBV30 to TRBJ2-2, with D maybe TRBD2 (6 bases). V was clipped by 0 bases and J by 7 bases, with 12 bases between them. The CDR3 is 14 amino acids. Germline loops: CDR1 GTSNPN, CDR2 SVGIG (reference sequence). The CDR3 here is CAWSVGGRSGELFF. The CDR3 nucleotides read TGTGCCTGGAGTGTTGGGGGGAGGAGCGGGGAGCTGTTTTTT.

The chain couples TRBV6-1 to TRBJ2-7; tentative D call: TRBD2 (6 bases). Germline CDR1 MNHNS, CDR2 SASEGT. The CDR3 spans 13 residues. V lost 4 bases, J lost 3 bases, and 10 bases lay in between. CDR3 coding DNA: TGTGCCAGCAGTGGCCTAGCGCGCTACGAGCAGTACTTC. Translation: CASSGLARYEQYF.

In this sample, this clone turned up a few times. The chain carries TRBV18 and TRBJ2-7; 9 nucleotides agree with TRBD1. Germline V gene lookup returns CDR1 KGHSH and CDR2 LQKENI. V was clipped by 9 bases and J by 2 bases; unmatched bases: 8. The CDR3 is made up of 14 amino acids. For the CDR3, the DNA is TGTGCCAGTCGTCCCGGGACAGGGACCTACGAGCAGTACTTC. Translation gives CASRPGTGTYEQYF.

The rearrangement uses TRBV29-1 and TRBJ1-1, with D unclear. Trimming cost V 5 bases and J 6 bases, with 16 bases left between them. The CDR3 consists of 13 residues. CDR1 and CDR2 from the germline V gene are SQVTM and ANQGSEA. The CDR3: CSVCWGGGSEAFF. The CDR3 coding sequence is TGCAGCGTTTGCTGGGGAGGAGGCTCTGAAGCTTTCTTT. The whole variable domain, remainder taken from reference TRBV29-1 and TRBJ1-1, is SAVISQKPSRDICQRGTSLTIQCQVDSQVTMMFWYRQQPGQSLTLIATANQGSEATYESGFVIDKFPISRPNLTFSTLTVSNMSPEDSSIYLCSVCWGGGSEAFFGQGTRLTVV.

The gene calls are TRBV7-6 and TRBJ2-3; TRBD2 agrees at 7 bases. The CDR3 runs to 16 residues. The germline V gene has CDR1 SGHVS and CDR2 FNYEAQ. V was clipped by 2 bases and J by 0 bases; unmatched bases: 5. The CDR3 spells CASSLSVAGSTDTQYF. DNA for the CDR3: TGTGCCAGCAGCTTAAGTGTAGCGGGCAGCACAGATACGCAGTATTTT. Filled out from reference TRBV7-6 and TRBJ2-3, the complete variable domain reads GAGVSQSPRYKVTKRGQDVALRCDPISGHVSLYWYRQALGQGPEFLTYFNYEAQQDKSGLPNDRFSAERPEGSISTLTIQRTEQRDSAMYRCASSLSVAGSTDTQYFGPGTRLTVL.

The CDR3, as DNA: TGTGCCAGCAGCGTAGGGACTAGCGGATACACAGATACGCAGTATTTT. Its protein is CASSVGTSGYTDTQYF. The rearrangement joins TRBV9 to TRBJ2-3; 10 nucleotides agree with TRBD2. Germline V gene sequence: CDR1 SGDLS, CDR2 YYNGEE. Trimming took 0 bases from V and 2 from J; bases not matched to a gene: 3. The CDR3 consists of 16 residues.

CDR3 DNA sequence: TGTGCCAGCAGTGGACAGGCTGGTTCCTATGGCTACACCTTC. Amino acids: CASSGQAGSYGYTF. V and J are TRBV11-2 and TRBJ1-2, with 7 nucleotides matching TRBD1. After removal of 6 bases from V and 4 bases from J, the junction contained 8 bases not matched to a gene. This CDR3 region has 14 residues. Germline V lookup: CDR1 SGHAT, CDR2 FQNNGV.

Remarks on this clone: One junction end disagrees with the germline gene, perhaps due to a read error. The chain has TRBV29-1 and TRBJ2-1; TRBD1 might be the D (5 bases). Germline V gives CDR1 SQVTM, CDR2 ANQGSEA. The CDR3 extends over 14 amino acids. CDR3 nucleotides: TGCAGCGTTGGCAGGGTGTCAAAAGCACACCGTTCGGTCTTC. It codes for CSVGRVSKAHRSVF.

This clone was recorded a few times. This sequence joins TRBV15 and TRBJ1-4; weak D call: TRBD1 (5 bases). Germline V gene data show CDR1 as LNHNV and CDR2 as YYDKDF (reference sequence). The CDR3 is 15 amino acids. V lost 3 bases and J 6 bases, leaving 14 bases between the germline ends. The CDR3 DNA is TGTGCCACCAGCAGTGTAGGGACCCGAGATGAAAAACTGTTTTTT. This encodes CATSSVGTRDEKLFF.

V and J are TRBV6-5 and TRBJ1-3; D not certain. The CDR3 extends over 14 amino acids. Trimming removed 8 bases at V and 0 bases at J, with 11 bases between. From germline, CDR1 is MNHEY and CDR2 SVGAGI. CDR3 loop: CASGRRASGNTIYF. As DNA, the CDR3 is TGTGCCAGCGGTAGGAGGGCCTCTGGAAACACCATATATTTT.

The genes are TRBV30 and TRBJ1-2, with D possibly matching TRBD1 (6 bases). Trimming took off 0 bases at V and 2 bases at J, with 25 bases between the two ends. CDR1 GTSNPN and CDR2 SVGIG come from the germline V gene (reference sequence). The CDR3 sequence is 19 residues long. For the CDR3, the DNA is TGTGCCTGGAGTGTACTTTGGTGGACAGCTGTACAATCCAACTATGGCTACACCTTC. This sequence encodes CAWSVLWWTAVQSNYGYTF.

The V gene is TRBV11-2, the J gene TRBJ2-7; D unclear. Germline loops: CDR1 SGHAT, CDR2 FQNNGV. V shed 5 bases and J shed 1 base, with 18 bases lying between them. The CDR3 is 16 amino acids. The chain's CDR3 is CASSPLGQYSSYEQYF. CDR3 coding DNA: TGTGCCAGCAGCCCCCTCGGGCAGTATAGTTCCTACGAGCAGTACTTC.